This T cell receptor beta chain derives from a study of OX40 agonist ivuxolimab in advanced cancers. Study in general: Intravenous ivuxolimab at 0.01 to 10 mg/kg was given to patients every 2 weeks. Averaging about 60 years in age, with a range of roughly 23 to 80, the cohort was around 85% male.

The repertoire was sequenced with immunoSEQ multiplex PCR; TCRdb's copy has only in-frame clones and lacks some. The sample yields tens of thousands of clones, approximately 86% seen once. V shed 4 bases and J shed 4 bases, with 2 bases lying between them. The CDR3 extends over 11 amino acids. Looked up from germline, CDR1 is LNHDA and CDR2 is SQIVND (reference sequence). The sample consisted of CD4+ or CD8+ T cells sorted from blood, taken in a trial of the OX40 agonist ivuxolimab. The origin of this receptor is an adult with an advanced solid tumor such as melanoma, head and neck, liver or kidney cancer. The J gene is TRBJ1-5, the V gene TRBV19; D ambiguous. The CDR3 protein is CASSSNQPQHF. As DNA, the CDR3 is TGTGCCAGTAGTAGTAATCAGCCCCAGCATTTT.